The clone carrying this T cell receptor beta chain was observed at least ten times. Its specificity is unknown. The sample is drawn from a study of glioma-infiltrating T cells. Amplification of TCR alpha and beta CDR3 regions from RNA used iRepertoire nested multiplex PCR. A single record per CDR3 protein comes from TCRdb applying MiXCR to the multiplex PCR reads. The sample includes about 180,000 distinct CDR3 sequences, roughly two fifths of them seen just once. General observations from the study: Only very few CDR3 sequences appeared in both tissue and blood.

Germline-derived CDR1 and CDR2 are DFQATT and SNEGSKA (reference sequence). Trimming removed 6 bases from V and 3 bases from J; junction bases left unmatched: 8. This CDR3 comprises 17 residues. V gene TRBV20-1 combines with J gene TRBJ2-2, with 15 nucleotides matching TRBD2. The sequenced sample was glioma tissue, nonneoplastic brain tissue, or PBMCs (not recorded which). The receptor was isolated from a human donor with low-grade glioma or glioblastoma, undergoing nonglioma brain surgery, or in good health (not recorded which). The CDR3 protein is CSARKGLAGGDTGELFF. The CDR3 DNA reads as TGCAGTGCGAGAAAGGGACTAGCGGGAGGAGACACCGGGGAGCTGTTTTTT.